These T cell receptor beta chains were read from a single sample in a study of CD8 T cells in ankylosing spondylitis. TCRdb recomputed calls from the 5' RACE reads with MiXCR, one row per CDR3 protein. Among some 450,000 distinct CDR3 sequences listed, roughly 18% were seen once. Sequenced input: blood, either unsorted or a sorted T cell fraction (not recorded which). Receptor source: a male donor with ankylosing spondylitis. The CDR3 runs from the conserved cysteine through the conserved F or W. D genes are given only for firm matches. Part of the rows lack a size; the others show once, few, many or a class for expanded clones.

V	D	size	J	DNA	CDR3
TRBV4-1	NA	NA	TRBJ1-2	TGCGCCAGCAGCCTTGGTGGCCTGGGAAACTATGGCTACACCTTC	CASSLGGLGNYGYTF
TRBV30	NA	NA	TRBJ1-5	TGTGCCTGGAGTGTACTGGACAGAAATCAGCCCCAGCATTTT	CAWSVLDRNQPQHF
TRBV12-3/TRBV12-4	NA	few	TRBJ1-1	TGTGCCAGCAGCACCCTACAGGGTACGGGGGTGAACACTGAAGCTTTCTTT	CASSTLQGTGVNTEAFF
TRBV5-8	TRBD1	NA	TRBJ2-2	TGTGCCAGCAGTTCCGGGACAGGGTTAATCGGGGAGCTGTTTTTT	CASSSGTGLIGELFF
TRBV12-3/TRBV12-4	NA	many	TRBJ2-3	TGTGCCAGCAGGGCCGGAGATACGCAGTATTTT	CASRAGDTQYF
TRBV29-1	NA	NA	TRBJ1-1	TGCAGCGCCCCCCTGGGGGACAAGAAAGCTTTCTTT	CSAPLGDKKAFF
TRBV20-1	NA	medium-sized	TRBJ2-5	TGCAGTGCATCGCCAGGGGCGGTTGGGACCCAGTACTTC	CSASPGAVGTQYF
TRBV5-1	NA	many	TRBJ2-4	TGCGCCAGCAGCTTAGACACAGAAATTCAGTACTTC	CASSLDTEIQYF
TRBV6-1	TRBD2	NA	TRBJ2-5	TGTGCCAGCAGTGAAGCGAGGGCGGGAGGGGGAGAGACCCAGTACTTC	CASSEARAGGGETQYF
TRBV6-1	TRBD1	NA	TRBJ1-2	TGTGCCAGCAGGCACGAGGTGGGACAGGGGGCTAACTATGGCTACACCTTC	CASRHEVGQGANYGYTF
TRBV3-1	TRBD1	NA	TRBJ1-5	TGTACCTGCTGCCCAGTCCCGGGACAGCTTAGCAATCAGCCCCAGCATTTT	CTCCPVPGQLSNQPQHF
TRBV11-2	NA	few	TRBJ2-7	TGTGCGCAGACGAATCTAGAGATCGTAATCTACGAGCAGTACTTC	CAQTNLEIVIYEQYF
TRBV20-1	TRBD2	many	TRBJ2-1	TGCAGTGCCCCCCTCCCTAGCGGGGGGCTGAATGAGCAGTTCTTC	CSAPLPSGGLNEQFF
TRBV20-1	TRBD2	NA	TRBJ2-5	TGCAGTGCTAGAGTCGTGAGCGGGGGGCAAGAGACCCAGTACTTC	CSARVVSGGQETQYF
TRBV18	TRBD1	NA	TRBJ1-1	TGTGCCAGCTCACCAAGGGCCTTCACAGGGGTTGTCACTGAAGCTTTCTTT	CASSPRAFTGVVTEAFF
TRBV5-1	NA	few	TRBJ2-3	TGCGCCAGCAGCTTGGCGGTCCAAGGGCGCGCAGATACGCAGTATTTT	CASSLAVQGRADTQYF